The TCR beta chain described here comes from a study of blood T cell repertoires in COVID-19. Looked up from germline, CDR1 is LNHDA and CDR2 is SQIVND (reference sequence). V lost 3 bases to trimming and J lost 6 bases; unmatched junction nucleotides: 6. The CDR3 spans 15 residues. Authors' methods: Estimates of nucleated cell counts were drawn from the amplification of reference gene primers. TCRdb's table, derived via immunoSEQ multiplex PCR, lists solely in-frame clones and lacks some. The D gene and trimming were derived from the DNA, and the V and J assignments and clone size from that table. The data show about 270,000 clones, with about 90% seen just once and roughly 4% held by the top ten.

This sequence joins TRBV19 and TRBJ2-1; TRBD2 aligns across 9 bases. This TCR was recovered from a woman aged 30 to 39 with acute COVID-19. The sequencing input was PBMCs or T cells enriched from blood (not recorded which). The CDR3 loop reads CASSITSGRFNEQFF. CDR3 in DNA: TGTGCCAGTAGTATTACAAGCGGGAGGTTCAATGAGCAGTTCTTC.